These 17 T cell receptor beta chains originate from one sample sequenced in a study of CD8 T cells in Susac syndrome. Random hexamers primed reverse transcription of 0.5 to 1 ug RNA. TCRdb reanalysed the immunoSEQ multiplex PCR reads using MiXCR and keeps one entry per CDR3 protein. The repertoire holds 160,000 or so distinct CDR3 sequences, with 95% as singletons. The specimen was CD8+ T cells from PBMCs. The source of these receptors is a human donor with multiple sclerosis.

The chain has TRBV5-1 and TRBJ2-7, with TRBD2 as a possible D gene (6 bases). CDR1 is SGHRS, CDR2 YFSETQ, per germline. There are 13 residues in the CDR3. Trimming shortened V by 0 bases and J by 6 bases, and 10 bases separated the two germline ends. Here the CDR3 reads CASSLVRGSEQYF. The CDR3 DNA reads as TGCGCCAGCAGCTTGGTACGGGGGAGCGAGCAGTACTTC.

V gene TRBV4-1 combines with J gene TRBJ1-1; weak D call: TRBD1 (6 bases). Trimming took 0 bases from V and 5 from J, leaving 13 bases between them. Germline CDR1 reads MGHRA; CDR2 reads YSYEKL. The CDR3 totals 15 residues. CDR3 in amino acids: CASSQESEGVTEAFF. The CDR3 DNA follows: TGCGCCAGCAGCCAAGAAAGCGAGGGGGTGACTGAAGCTTTCTTT.

This chain uses TRBV2 with TRBJ2-1; 9 nucleotides line up with TRBD2. V trimming: 4 bases; J trimming: 6 bases; junction bases outside the gene matches: 7. The CDR3 is 15 amino acids. Germline CDR1 is SNHLY and CDR2 is FYNNEI. The CDR3 nucleotides read TGTGCCAGCAGTGTTAGCGGGAGTCTCCTCAATGAGCAGTTCTTC. This codes for CASSVSGSLLNEQFF. Full variable domain (remainder filled in from reference TRBV2 and TRBJ2-1): EPEVTQTPSHQVTQMGQEVILRCVPISNHLYFYWYRQILGQKVEFLVSFYNNEISEKSEIFDDQFSVERPDGSNFTLKIRSTKLEDSAMYFCASSVSGSLLNEQFFGPGTRLTVL.

About this clonotype itself: An end of the junction does not agree with germline; a read error may underlie this. The rearrangement uses TRBV7-8 and TRBJ2-1, with TRBD1 matching 9 bases. The CDR3 runs to 16 residues. Germline loops: CDR1 SGHVS, CDR2 FQNEAQ. CDR3: CASTLPGGQGANEQFF. The CDR3 DNA is TGTGCCAGCACCTTACCCGGGGGACAGGGAGCCAATGAGCAGTTCTTC.

The chain links TRBV12-3 or TRBV12-4 to TRBJ1-6; TRBD1 aligns across 8 bases. This CDR3 has 14 residues. V shed 6 bases and J 8 bases; nucleotides not matched to a gene: 6. CDR3 region: CASSWDRWDSPLHF. The CDR3 DNA reads as TGTGCCAGCAGCTGGGACAGGTGGGATTCACCCCTCCACTTT.

The chain combines TRBV2 with TRBJ1-1; unclear D gene. CDR3 length: 12 residues. Trimming took off 3 bases at V and 4 bases at J, with 6 bases between the two ends. CDR1 is SNHLY and CDR2 is FYNNEI in the germline V gene. In DNA, the CDR3 is TGTGCCAGCAGTGACGTGGGCACTGAAGCTTTCTTT. This sequence encodes CASSDVGTEAFF. The full variable domain, completed using reference TRBV2 and TRBJ1-1, is EPEVTQTPSHQVTQMGQEVILRCVPISNHLYFYWYRQILGQKVEFLVSFYNNEISEKSEIFDDQFSVERPDGSNFTLKIRSTKLEDSAMYFCASSDVGTEAFFGQGTRLTVV.

The chain links TRBV20-1 to TRBJ1-5; no firm D call. CDR3 length equals 15 residues. Germline values: CDR1 DFQATT, CDR2 SNEGSKA (reference sequence). Trimming left V 1 base short and J 4 bases short, with 14 bases between. CDR3 in amino acids: CSARASHDRNQPQHF. DNA of the CDR3: TGCAGTGCTAGAGCAAGTCACGACCGAAATCAGCCCCAGCATTTT.

The chain carries TRBV29-1 and TRBJ2-7; 9 nucleotides line up with TRBD1. V was clipped by 5 bases and J by 6 bases; unmatched bases: 5. CDR1 is SQVTM and CDR2 is ANQGSEA in the germline V gene. The CDR3 has 12 residues. This chain's CDR3 is CSVPGQGGEQYF. CDR3 DNA: TGCAGCGTTCCGGGACAGGGTGGCGAGCAGTACTTC.

The CDR3 here is CASSLGRGVAFF. CDR3 sequence (DNA): TGTGCCAGCAGCTTGGGGCGAGGGGTGGCTTTCTTT. V usage is TRBV5-8 and J usage is TRBJ1-1; a weak D match, TRBD1 (5 bases). V was cut by 0 bases and J by 11 bases, with 11 bases left in between. Germline V gene data show CDR1 as SGHTS and CDR2 as YDEGEE. The length of the CDR3 is 12 residues.

The V call is TRBV7-9, the J call TRBJ1-1; TRBD1 aligns across 9 bases. The CDR3 spans 14 residues. The V and J ends lost 3 bases and 6 bases, in that order; junction bases with no gene match: 5. From germline, CDR1 is SEHNR and CDR2 FQNEAQ (reference sequence). This CDR3 reads CASSFTGGVAEAFF. CDR3 nucleotide sequence: TGTGCCAGCAGCTTCACAGGGGGCGTCGCTGAAGCTTTCTTT.

V and J are TRBV20-1 and TRBJ2-3; possible D gene TRBD2, 5 bases. V was shortened by 3 bases and J by 0 bases, with 16 bases between the two germline ends. Germline V gene sequence: CDR1 DFQATT, CDR2 SNEGSKA (reference sequence). The CDR3 has 16 amino acids. The CDR3 spells CSARGGERLSTDTQYF. The CDR3 nucleotides read TGCAGTGCTAGGGGTGGCGAGCGGCTAAGCACAGATACGCAGTATTTT.

V and J are TRBV20-1 and TRBJ2-7; 7 nucleotides line up with TRBD2. Trimming took 4 bases from V and 5 from J; bases not matched to a gene: 5. This CDR3 contains 12 residues. CDR1 is DFQATT, CDR2 SNEGSKA, per germline (reference sequence). The CDR3: CSATGRADEQYF. The CDR3 DNA follows: TGCAGTGCTACGGGGAGGGCCGACGAGCAGTACTTC.

V and J are TRBV29-1 and TRBJ2-1, with TRBD2 identical over 8 bases. Germline-derived CDR1 and CDR2 are SQVTM and ANQGSEA. V lost 4 bases to trimming and J lost 1 base; unmatched junction nucleotides: 3. The length of the CDR3 is 14 residues. As DNA, the CDR3 is TGCAGCGTTGTGGCGGGGGGATCCTACAATGAGCAGTTCTTC. Translation: CSVVAGGSYNEQFF.

V and J are TRBV7-9 and TRBJ1-2; D perhaps matches TRBD1 (5 bases). V lost 1 base and J 2 bases, leaving 8 bases between the germline ends. From germline, CDR1 is SEHNR and CDR2 FQNEAQ (reference sequence). The CDR3 totals 14 residues. CDR3 bases: TGTGCCAGCAGCTTAGGTCGACAGAACTATGGCTACACCTTC. It is translated as CASSLGRQNYGYTF.

DNA of the CDR3: TGCGCCAGCAGTCTCGCCGCGCGGAGGAACACCGGGGAGCTGTTTTTT. Translating it yields CASSLAARRNTGELFF. This chain links TRBV23-1 with TRBJ2-2, with unresolved D. TRBV23-1 is filed as an ORF, its function uncertain. V was pared by 4 bases and J by 1 base, with 13 bases between. CDR3 length: 16 amino acids.

The rearrangement uses TRBV6-5 and TRBJ2-1; D gene uncertain. Germline CDR1 MNHEY, CDR2 SVGAGI. The CDR3 sequence is 12 residues long. The V and J ends lost 6 bases and 6 bases respectively, with 9 bases between them. CDR3 sequence: CASSRDANEQFF. For the CDR3, the DNA is TGTGCCAGCAGCCGCGACGCCAATGAGCAGTTCTTC.

This chain uses TRBV29-1 with TRBJ2-7; 9 bases agree with TRBD2. CDR1 and CDR2 from the germline V gene are SQVTM and ANQGSEA. This CDR3 is built from 13 residues. Losses at the gene ends were 5 bases for V and 5 bases for J; bases not matched to a gene: 7. In DNA, the CDR3 is TGCAGCGTTCTTAGCGGGAGCTTCGACGAGCAGTACTTC. Residues: CSVLSGSFDEQYF.